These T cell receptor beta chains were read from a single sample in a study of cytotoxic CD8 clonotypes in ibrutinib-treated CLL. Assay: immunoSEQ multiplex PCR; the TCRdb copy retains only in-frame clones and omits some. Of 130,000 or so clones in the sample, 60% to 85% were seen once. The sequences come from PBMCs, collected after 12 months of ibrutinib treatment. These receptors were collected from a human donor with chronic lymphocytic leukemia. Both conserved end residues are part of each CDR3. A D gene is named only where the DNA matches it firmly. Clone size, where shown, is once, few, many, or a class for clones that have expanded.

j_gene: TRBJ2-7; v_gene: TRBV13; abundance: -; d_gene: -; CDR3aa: CASSPEGEQYF; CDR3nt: TGTGCCAGCAGTCCTGAGGGCGAGCAGTACTTC
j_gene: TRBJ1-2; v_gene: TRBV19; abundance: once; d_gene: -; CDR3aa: CASSRAGTPFGYTF; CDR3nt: TGTGCCAGTAGTAGGGCCGGGACCCCTTTTGGCTACACCTTC
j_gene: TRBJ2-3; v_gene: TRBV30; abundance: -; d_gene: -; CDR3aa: CAWRSSFGGITQYF; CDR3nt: TGTGCCTGGAGATCGTCATTCGGCGGGATAACGCAGTATTTT
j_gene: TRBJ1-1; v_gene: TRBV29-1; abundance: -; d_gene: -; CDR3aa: CSATTMNTEAFF; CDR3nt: TGCAGCGCGACGACCATGAACACTGAAGCTTTCTTT
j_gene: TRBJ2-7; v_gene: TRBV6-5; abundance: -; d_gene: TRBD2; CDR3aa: CASSYSGLAGVFEQYF; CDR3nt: TGTGCCAGCAGTTACTCGGGGCTAGCGGGAGTATTCGAGCAGTACTTC
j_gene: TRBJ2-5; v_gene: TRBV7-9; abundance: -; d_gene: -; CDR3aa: CASTPGPRVEETQYF; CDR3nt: TGTGCCAGCACCCCGGGCCCCAGGGTCGAAGAGACCCAGTACTTC
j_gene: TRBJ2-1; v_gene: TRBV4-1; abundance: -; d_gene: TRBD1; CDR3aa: CASSPRDRGFDEQFF; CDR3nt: TGCGCCAGCAGCCCCCGGGACAGGGGGTTCGATGAGCAGTTCTTC
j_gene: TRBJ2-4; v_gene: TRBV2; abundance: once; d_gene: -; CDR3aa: CASSDGGKGNIQYF; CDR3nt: TGTGCCAGCAGTGATGGCGGGAAGGGAAACATTCAGTACTTC
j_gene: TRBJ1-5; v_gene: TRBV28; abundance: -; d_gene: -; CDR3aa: CASSPGDGNQPQHF; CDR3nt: TGTGCCAGCTCCCCCGGGGATGGCAATCAGCCCCAGCATTTT
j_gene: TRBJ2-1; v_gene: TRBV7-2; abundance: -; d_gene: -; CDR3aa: CASSLISGAHEQFF; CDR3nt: TGTGCCAGCAGCTTAATCTCAGGGGCTCATGAGCAGTTCTTC
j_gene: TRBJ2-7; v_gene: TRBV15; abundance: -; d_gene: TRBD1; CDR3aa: CATSRDGTGDYEQYF; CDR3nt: TGTGCCACCAGCAGAGATGGGACAGGGGACTACGAGCAGTACTTC
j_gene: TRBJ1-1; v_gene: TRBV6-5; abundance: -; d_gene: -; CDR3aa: CASSRDRRNTEAFF; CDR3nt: TGTGCCAGCAGTAGAGACAGGCGGAACACTGAAGCTTTCTTT
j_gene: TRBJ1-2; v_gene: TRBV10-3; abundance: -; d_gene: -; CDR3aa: CAISETGYYGYTF; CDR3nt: TGTGCCATCAGTGAGACAGGGTACTATGGCTACACCTTC
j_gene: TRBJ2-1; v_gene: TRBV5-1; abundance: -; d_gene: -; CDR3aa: CASSLRGSYNEQFF; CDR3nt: TGCGCCAGCAGCTTGCGAGGTTCCTACAATGAGCAGTTCTTC
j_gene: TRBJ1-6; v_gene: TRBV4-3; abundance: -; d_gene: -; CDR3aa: CASSQDSTAGSPLHF; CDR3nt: TGCGCCAGCAGCCAAGATTCGACAGCAGGCTCACCCCTCCACTTT
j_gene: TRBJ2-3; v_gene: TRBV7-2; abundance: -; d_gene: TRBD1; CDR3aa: CASSLDRGPGYF; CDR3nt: TGTGCCAGCAGCTTAGACAGGGGGCCAGGGTATTTT
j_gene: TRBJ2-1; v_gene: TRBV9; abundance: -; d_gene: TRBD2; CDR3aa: CASSVSIAGGQASYNEQFF; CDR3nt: TGTGCCAGCAGCGTATCGATAGCGGGGGGGCAGGCCTCCTACAATGAGCAGTTCTTC
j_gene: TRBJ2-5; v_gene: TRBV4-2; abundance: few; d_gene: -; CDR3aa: CASSQVQSQETQYF; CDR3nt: TGTGCCAGCAGCCAAGTACAGTCCCAAGAGACCCAGTACTTC
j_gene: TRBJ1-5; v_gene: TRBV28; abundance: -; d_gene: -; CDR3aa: CASYEGFVFPVSNQPQHF; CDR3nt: TGTGCCAGCTACGAGGGATTTGTATTCCCGGTCAGCAATCAGCCCCAGCATTTT
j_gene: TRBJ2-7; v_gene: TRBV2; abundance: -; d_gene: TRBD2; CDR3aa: CASSVGSGRATIAYEQYF; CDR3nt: TGTGCCAGCAGTGTTGGTAGCGGGAGGGCCACCATAGCCTACGAGCAGTACTTC
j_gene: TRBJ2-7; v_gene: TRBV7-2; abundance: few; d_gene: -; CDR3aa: CASSLVVPYEQYF; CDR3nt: TGTGCCAGCAGCTTAGTAGTGCCCTACGAGCAGTACTTC
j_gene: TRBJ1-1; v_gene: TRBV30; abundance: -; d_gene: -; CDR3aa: CAWSVRLNTEAFF; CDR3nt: TGTGCCTGGAGTGTGCGGTTGAACACTGAAGCTTTCTTT
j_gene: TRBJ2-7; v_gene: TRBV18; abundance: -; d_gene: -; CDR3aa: CASSPNSYPGEQYF; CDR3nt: TGTGCCAGCTCACCGAATAGCTATCCTGGCGAGCAGTACTTC
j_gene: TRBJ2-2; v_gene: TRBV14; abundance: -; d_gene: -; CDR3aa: CASSLLYTGELFF; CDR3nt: TGTGCCAGCAGCCTGTTGTACACCGGGGAGCTGTTTTTT
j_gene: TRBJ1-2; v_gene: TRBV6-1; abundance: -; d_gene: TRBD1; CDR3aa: CASSAETGANYGYTF; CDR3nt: TGTGCCAGCAGTGCCGAGACAGGGGCGAACTATGGCTACACCTTC
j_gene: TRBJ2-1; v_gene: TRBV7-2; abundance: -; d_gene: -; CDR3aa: CASKPYAENEQFF; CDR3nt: TGTGCCAGCAAACCCTATGCGGAAAATGAGCAGTTCTTC
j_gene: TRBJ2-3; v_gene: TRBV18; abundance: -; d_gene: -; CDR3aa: CASSPATGGADTQYF; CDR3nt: TGTGCCAGCTCACCAGCGACAGGAGGAGCAGATACGCAGTATTTT
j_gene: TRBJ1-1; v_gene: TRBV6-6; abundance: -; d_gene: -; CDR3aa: CASSYSMNTEAFF; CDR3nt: TGTGCCAGCAGTTACTCAATGAACACTGAAGCTTTCTTT
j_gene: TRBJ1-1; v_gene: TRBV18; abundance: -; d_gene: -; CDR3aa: CASSPAGTEAFF; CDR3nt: TGTGCCAGCTCACCGGCCGGCACTGAAGCTTTCTTT
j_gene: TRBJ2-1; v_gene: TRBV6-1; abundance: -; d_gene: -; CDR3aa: CASRETTQGVGNEQFF; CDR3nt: TGTGCCAGCAGAGAAACTACGCAGGGAGTCGGCAATGAGCAGTTCTTC
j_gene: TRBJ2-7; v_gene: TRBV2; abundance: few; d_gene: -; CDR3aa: CASSATAYEQYF; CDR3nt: TGTGCCAGCAGTGCGACAGCTTACGAGCAGTACTTC
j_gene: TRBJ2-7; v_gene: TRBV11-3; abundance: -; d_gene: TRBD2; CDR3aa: CASSFAGGAYEQYF; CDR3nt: TGTGCCAGCAGCTTCGCGGGGGGCGCCTACGAGCAGTACTTC
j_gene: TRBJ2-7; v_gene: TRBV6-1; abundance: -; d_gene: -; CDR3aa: CASSEQYEQYF; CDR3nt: TGTGCCAGCAGTGAACAGTACGAGCAGTACTTC
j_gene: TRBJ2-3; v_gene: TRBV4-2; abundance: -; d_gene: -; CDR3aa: CASSQGVKWGSTDTQYF; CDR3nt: TGTGCCAGCAGCCAAGGGGTTAAGTGGGGTAGCACAGATACGCAGTATTTT
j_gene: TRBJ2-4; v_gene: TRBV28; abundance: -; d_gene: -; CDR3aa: CASSFLAAGLKNIQYF; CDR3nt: TGTGCCAGCAGTTTTCTTGCGGCAGGGTTAAAAAACATTCAGTACTTC
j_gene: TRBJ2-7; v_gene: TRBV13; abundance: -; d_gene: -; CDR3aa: CASSGRDAYEQYF; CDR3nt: TGTGCCAGCAGCGGGCGGGACGCCTACGAGCAGTACTTC
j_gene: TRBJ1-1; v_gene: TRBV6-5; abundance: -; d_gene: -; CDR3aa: CASSYSILGTKGAFF; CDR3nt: TGTGCCAGCAGTTACTCGATTCTGGGCACAAAAGGGGCTTTCTTT
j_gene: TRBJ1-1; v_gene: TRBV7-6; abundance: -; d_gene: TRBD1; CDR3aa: CASSFMTGDPSEAFF; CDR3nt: TGTGCCAGCAGCTTCATGACAGGGGACCCCTCTGAAGCTTTCTTT
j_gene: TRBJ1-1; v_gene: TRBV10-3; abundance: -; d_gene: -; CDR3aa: CATREGVREYTEAFF; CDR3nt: TGTGCCACCCGAGAAGGTGTTAGGGAGTACACTGAAGCTTTCTTT